This T cell receptor beta chain was obtained from a study of shared clonotypes between healthy human individuals. CDR1 is LNHDA, CDR2 SQIVND, per germline (reference sequence). V was shortened by 5 bases and J by 6 bases, with 14 bases between the two germline ends. The CDR3 runs 14 residues. Generated by immunoSEQ multiplex PCR, the TCRdb table keeps only in-frame clones and is missing some. This table holds a few million clones, roughly 93% found once. V gene TRBV19 combines with J gene TRBJ1-5, with D unclear. This TCR came from a man between 18 and 29 years old in good health. Some clones in this sample may be carry-over from other donors' samples. The sample comprised naive CD4+ T cells from PBMCs. Subset denoted: CD45RA+ positively selected. CDR3 bases: TGTGCCAGTAGTGATCCCCGGGTGGGTCAGCCCCAGCATTTT. Encoded protein: CASSDPRVGQPQHF.